This T cell receptor (beta chain) was retrieved from a study of T cell clonality in common variable immunodeficiency. The study's findings and limits: Fewer TCRbeta clones were shared among CVID subjects than controls. CVID subjects showed higher TCRbeta clonality than healthy controls. What drives increased CVID clonality needs T cell subpopulation sequencing.

In its sample, this clone was seen many times. As yet, its antigen is unknown. The CDR3 end falls 3 residues outside the read, so it is completed with the germline J gene. Trimming cost V 7 bases and J 1 base, with 8 bases left between them. From germline, CDR1 is SGHRS and CDR2 YFSETQ. This CDR3 is built from 12 residues. The method was immunoSEQ multiplex PCR; TCRdb's version includes in-frame clones alone and lacks a portion of them. The repertoire shows 40,000 to 55,000 clones, none seen only once; the top ten take roughly a tenth. Most patients and controls had Caucasian heritage. Sequenced material: peripheral blood mononuclear cells. This receptor was identified in a person aged 18 to 75 in good health. The chain combines TRBV5-1 with TRBJ1-1; D is unresolved. The CDR3 bases that were read are TGCGCCAGCTCCAGAGGGAACACTGAA. Its protein product is CASSRGNTE. The full CDR3 sequence reads CASSRGNTEAFF.